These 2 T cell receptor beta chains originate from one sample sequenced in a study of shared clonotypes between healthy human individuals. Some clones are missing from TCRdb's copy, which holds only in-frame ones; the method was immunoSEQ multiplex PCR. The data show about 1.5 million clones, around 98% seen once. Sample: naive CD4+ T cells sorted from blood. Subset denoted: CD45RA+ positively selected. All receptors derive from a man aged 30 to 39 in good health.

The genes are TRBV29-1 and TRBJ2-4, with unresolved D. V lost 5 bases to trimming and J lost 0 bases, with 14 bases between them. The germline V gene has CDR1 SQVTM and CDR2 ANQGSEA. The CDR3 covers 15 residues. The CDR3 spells CSVCPSEIAKNIQYF. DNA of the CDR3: TGCAGCGTTTGCCCCAGTGAAATAGCCAAAAACATTCAGTACTTC.

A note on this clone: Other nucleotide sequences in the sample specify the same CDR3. The CDR3 is CASSLQGGETQYF. CDR3 nucleotides: TGCGCCAGCAGCTTACAGGGGGGAGAGACCCAGTACTTC. The J gene is TRBJ2-5, the V gene TRBV5-1, with 8 bases that match TRBD1. The length of the CDR3 is 13 residues. The V gene's germline CDR1 is SGHRS and CDR2 YFSETQ. V was pared by 2 bases and J by 4 bases, with 1 base of the junction left unmatched.